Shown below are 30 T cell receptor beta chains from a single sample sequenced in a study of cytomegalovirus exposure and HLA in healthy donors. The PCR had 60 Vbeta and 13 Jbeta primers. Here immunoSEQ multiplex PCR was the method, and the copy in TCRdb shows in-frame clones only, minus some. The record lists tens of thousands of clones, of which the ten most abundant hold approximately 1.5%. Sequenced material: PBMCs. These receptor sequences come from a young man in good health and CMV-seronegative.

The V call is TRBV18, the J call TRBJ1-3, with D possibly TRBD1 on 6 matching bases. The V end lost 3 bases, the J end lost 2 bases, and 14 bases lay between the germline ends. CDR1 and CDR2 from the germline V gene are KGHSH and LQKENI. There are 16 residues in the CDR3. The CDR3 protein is CASSPGRDNPGNTIYF. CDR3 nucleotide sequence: TGTGCCAGCTCACCCGGTCGGGACAACCCTGGAAACACCATATATTTT.

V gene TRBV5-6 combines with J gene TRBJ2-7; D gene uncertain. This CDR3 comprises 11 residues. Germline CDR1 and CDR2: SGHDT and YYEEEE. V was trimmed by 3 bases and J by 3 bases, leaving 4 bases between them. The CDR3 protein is CASSSYYEQYF. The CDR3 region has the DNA TGTGCCAGCAGCTCTTACTACGAGCAGTACTTC.

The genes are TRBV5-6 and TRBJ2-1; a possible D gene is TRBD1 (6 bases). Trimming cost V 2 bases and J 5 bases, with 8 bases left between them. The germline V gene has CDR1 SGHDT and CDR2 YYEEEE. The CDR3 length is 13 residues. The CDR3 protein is CASSLQGDNEQFF. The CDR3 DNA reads TGTGCCAGCAGCTTACAGGGAGACAATGAGCAGTTCTTC. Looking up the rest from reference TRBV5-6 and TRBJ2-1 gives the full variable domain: DAGVTQSPTHLIKTRGQQVTLRCSPKSGHDTVSWYQQALGQGPQFIFQYYEEEERQRGNFPDRFSGHQFPNYSSELNVNALLLGDSALYLCASSLQGDNEQFFGPGTRLTVL.

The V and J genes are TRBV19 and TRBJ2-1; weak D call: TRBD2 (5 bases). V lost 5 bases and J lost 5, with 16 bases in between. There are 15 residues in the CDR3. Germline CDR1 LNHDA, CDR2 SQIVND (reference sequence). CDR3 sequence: CASSLPSRGDNEQFF. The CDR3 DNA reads TGTGCCAGTAGTCTCCCTAGCCGTGGTGACAATGAGCAGTTCTTC.

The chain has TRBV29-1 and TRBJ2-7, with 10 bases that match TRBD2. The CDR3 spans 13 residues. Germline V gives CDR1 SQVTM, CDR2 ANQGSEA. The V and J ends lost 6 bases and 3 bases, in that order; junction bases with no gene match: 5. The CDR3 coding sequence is TGCAGCGTCATACTAGCGGGGTACTACGAGCAGTACTTC. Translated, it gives CSVILAGYYEQYF.

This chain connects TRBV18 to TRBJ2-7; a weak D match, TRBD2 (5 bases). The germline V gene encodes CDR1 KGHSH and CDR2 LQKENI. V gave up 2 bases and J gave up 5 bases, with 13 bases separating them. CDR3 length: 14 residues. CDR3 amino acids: CASSPGLAYNEQYF. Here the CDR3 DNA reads TGTGCCAGCTCACCAGGCCTAGCTTATAACGAGCAGTACTTC.

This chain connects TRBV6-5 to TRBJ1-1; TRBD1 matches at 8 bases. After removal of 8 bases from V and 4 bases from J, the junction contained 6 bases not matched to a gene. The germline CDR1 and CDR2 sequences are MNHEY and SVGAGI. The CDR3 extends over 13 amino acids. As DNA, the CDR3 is TGTGCCAGCGCCACCACAGGGGGCACTGAAGCTTTCTTT. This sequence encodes CASATTGGTEAFF.

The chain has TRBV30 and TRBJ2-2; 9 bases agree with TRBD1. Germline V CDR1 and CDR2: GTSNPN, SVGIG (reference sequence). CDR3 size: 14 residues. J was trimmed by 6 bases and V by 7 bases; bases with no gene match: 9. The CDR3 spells CAYSGTGPAGELFF. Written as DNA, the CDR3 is TGTGCCTACTCCGGGACAGGGCCGGCCGGGGAGCTGTTTTTT.

CDR3: CASSLGGGLLREQFF. CDR3 DNA sequence: TGTGCCAGCAGCTTGGGGGGAGGGCTGTTAAGGGAGCAGTTCTTC. The V gene is TRBV11-2, the J gene TRBJ2-1; 7 bases align to TRBD2. Looked up from germline, CDR1 is SGHAT and CDR2 is FQNNGV. V was clipped by 3 bases and J by 10 bases; unmatched bases: 12. This CDR3 region has 15 residues.

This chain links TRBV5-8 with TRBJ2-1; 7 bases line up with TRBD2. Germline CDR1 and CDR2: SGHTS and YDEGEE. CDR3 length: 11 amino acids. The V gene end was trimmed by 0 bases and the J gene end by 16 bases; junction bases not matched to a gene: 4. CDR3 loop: CASSLGLAAFF. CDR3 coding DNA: TGTGCCAGCAGCTTGGGGCTAGCGGCTTTCTTC.

The CDR3: CASGWRERDTQYF. CDR3 bases: TGTGCCAGCGGCTGGCGGGAGAGAGATACGCAGTATTTT. The chain couples TRBV7-2 to TRBJ2-3; 7 nucleotides align to TRBD2. Unmatched junction bases numbered 7, after V lost 8 bases and J lost 5 bases. This CDR3 is built from 13 residues. Per germline, CDR1 SGHTA and CDR2 FQGNSA.

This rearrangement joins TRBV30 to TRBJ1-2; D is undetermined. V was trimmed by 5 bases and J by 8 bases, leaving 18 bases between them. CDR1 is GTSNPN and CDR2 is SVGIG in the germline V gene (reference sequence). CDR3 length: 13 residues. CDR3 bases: TGTGCCTGGTCCCCTCAGCTCGGCGGAGGCTACACCTTC. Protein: CAWSPQLGGGYTF.

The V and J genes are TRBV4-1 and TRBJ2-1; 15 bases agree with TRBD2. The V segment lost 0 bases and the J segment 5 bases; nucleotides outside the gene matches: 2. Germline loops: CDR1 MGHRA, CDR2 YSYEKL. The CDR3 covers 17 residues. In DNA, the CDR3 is TGCGCCAGCAGCCAAGAGGGACTAGCGGGAGGAAACAATGAGCAGTTCTTC. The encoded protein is CASSQEGLAGGNNEQFF.

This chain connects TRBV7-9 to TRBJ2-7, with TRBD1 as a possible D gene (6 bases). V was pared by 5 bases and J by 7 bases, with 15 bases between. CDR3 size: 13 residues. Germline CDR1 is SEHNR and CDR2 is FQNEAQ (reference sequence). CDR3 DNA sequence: TGTGCCAGCAGCCGAAGAGGGGGTGGAGAGCAGTACTTC. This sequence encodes CASSRRGGGEQYF.

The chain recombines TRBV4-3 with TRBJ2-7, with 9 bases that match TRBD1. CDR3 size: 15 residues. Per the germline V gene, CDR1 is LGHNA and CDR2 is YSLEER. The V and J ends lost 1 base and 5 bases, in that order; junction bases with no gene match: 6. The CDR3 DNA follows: TGCGCCAGCAGCCAAGCTCCCGGGACAGGGAACGAGCAGTACTTC. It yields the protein CASSQAPGTGNEQYF.

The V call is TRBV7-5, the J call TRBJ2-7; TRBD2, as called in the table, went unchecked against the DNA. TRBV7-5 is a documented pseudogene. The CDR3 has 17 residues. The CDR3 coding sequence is TGTGCCAGAAGCCCCGGTGGCGGGAGTTCTAGCTCCTACGAGCAGTACTTC. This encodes CARSPGGGSSSSYEQYF.

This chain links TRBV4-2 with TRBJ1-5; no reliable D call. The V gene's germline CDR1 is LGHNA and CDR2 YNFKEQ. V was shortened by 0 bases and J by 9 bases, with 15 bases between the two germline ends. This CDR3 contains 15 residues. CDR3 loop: CASSQDLSDRWPQHF. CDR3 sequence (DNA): TGTGCCAGCAGCCAAGATTTGTCAGATCGTTGGCCCCAGCATTTT.

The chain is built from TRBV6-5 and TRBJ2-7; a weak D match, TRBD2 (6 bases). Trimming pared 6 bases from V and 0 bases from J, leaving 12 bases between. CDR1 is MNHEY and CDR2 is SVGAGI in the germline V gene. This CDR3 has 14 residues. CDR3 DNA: TGTGCCAGCAGGGGGGACTTTTACTCCTACGAGCAGTACTTC. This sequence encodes CASRGDFYSYEQYF.

CDR3 nucleotide sequence: TGTGCCAGCAGCCAAGGCGGGTTGTTGCGGGACAGCTCCTACGAGCAGTACTTC. It codes for CASSQGGLLRDSSYEQYF. V is TRBV5-6 and J is TRBJ2-7; weak D call: TRBD1 (7 bases). The CDR3 is 18 residues long. The V gene lost 4 bases and the J gene lost 0 bases, with 23 bases spanning the gap. Germline CDR1 reads SGHDT; CDR2 reads YYEEEE.

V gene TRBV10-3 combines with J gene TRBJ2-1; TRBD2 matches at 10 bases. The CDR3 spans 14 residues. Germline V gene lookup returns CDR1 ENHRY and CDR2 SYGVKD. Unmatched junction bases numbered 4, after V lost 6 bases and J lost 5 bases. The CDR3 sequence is CAIRVAGGHNEQFF. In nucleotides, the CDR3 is TGTGCCATCAGGGTAGCGGGAGGACACAATGAGCAGTTCTTC.

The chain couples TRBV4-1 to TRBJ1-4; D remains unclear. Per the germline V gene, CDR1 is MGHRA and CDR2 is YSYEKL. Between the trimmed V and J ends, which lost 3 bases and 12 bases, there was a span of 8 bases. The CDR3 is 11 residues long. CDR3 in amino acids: CASSQGVELFF. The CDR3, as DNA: TGCGCCAGCAGCCAGGGAGTGGAACTGTTTTTT.

In DNA form, the CDR3 reads TGTGCCAGCAGCTTAGGGCGACAGAGTAACATTCAGTACTTC. Translation gives CASSLGRQSNIQYF. This sequence joins TRBV7-2 and TRBJ2-4, with a weak D call TRBD1 (5 bases). The CDR3 loop spans 14 amino acids. Trimming took off 1 base at V and 7 bases at J, with 11 bases between the two ends. Germline lookup yields CDR1 SGHTA and CDR2 FQGNSA.

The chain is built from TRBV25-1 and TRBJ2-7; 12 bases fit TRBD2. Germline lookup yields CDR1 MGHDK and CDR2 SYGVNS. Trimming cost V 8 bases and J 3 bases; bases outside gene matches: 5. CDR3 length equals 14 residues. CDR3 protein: CASQGLAGFYEQYF. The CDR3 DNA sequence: TGTGCCAGCCAGGGACTAGCGGGTTTCTACGAGCAGTACTTC.

The CDR3 reads CSWMEDTEAFF. The CDR3 DNA reads as TGCAGCTGGATGGAGGACACTGAAGCTTTCTTT. This chain joins TRBV29-1 and TRBJ1-1; D not resolved. Germline CDR1 SQVTM, CDR2 ANQGSEA. Trimming left V 8 bases short and J 3 bases short, with 10 bases between. The CDR3 length is 11 residues. The whole variable domain, remainder taken from reference TRBV29-1 and TRBJ1-1, is SAVISQKPSRDICQRGTSLTIQCQVDSQVTMMFWYRQQPGQSLTLIATANQGSEATYESGFVIDKFPISRPNLTFSTLTVSNMSPEDSSIYLCSWMEDTEAFFGQGTRLTVV.

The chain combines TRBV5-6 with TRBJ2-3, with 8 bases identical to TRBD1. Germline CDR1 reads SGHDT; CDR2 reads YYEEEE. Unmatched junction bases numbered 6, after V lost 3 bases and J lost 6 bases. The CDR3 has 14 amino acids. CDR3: CASSSLRQGDTQYF. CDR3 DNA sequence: TGTGCCAGCAGCTCGTTAAGACAGGGGGATACGCAGTATTTT.

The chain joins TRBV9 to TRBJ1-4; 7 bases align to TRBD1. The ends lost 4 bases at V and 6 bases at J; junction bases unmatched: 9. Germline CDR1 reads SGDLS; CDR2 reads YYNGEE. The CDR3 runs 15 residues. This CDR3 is CASSPTTGRDEKLFF. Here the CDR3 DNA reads TGTGCCAGCAGCCCAACGACAGGGCGAGATGAAAAACTGTTTTTT.

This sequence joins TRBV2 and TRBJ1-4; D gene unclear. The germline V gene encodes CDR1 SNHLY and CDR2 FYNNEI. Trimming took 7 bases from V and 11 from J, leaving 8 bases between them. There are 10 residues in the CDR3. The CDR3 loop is CASMREKLFF. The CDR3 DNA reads TGTGCCAGCATGAGGGAGAAACTGTTTTTT.

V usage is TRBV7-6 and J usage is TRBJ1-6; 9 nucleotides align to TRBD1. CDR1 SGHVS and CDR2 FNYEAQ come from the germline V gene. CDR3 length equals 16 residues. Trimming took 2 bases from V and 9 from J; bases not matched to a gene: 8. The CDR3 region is CASSLIGTGQGSPLHF. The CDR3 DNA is TGTGCCAGCAGCTTAATTGGGACAGGGCAAGGTTCACCCCTCCACTTT.

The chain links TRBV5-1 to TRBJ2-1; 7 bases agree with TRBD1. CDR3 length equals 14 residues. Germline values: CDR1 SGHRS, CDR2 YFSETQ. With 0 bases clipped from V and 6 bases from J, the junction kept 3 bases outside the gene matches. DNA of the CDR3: TGCGCCAGCAGCTTGGGACAGGGAGTCAATGAGCAGTTCTTC. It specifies CASSLGQGVNEQFF.

This chain's CDR3 is CASSSGGPTGELFF. The DNA for the CDR3 is TGTGCCAGCAGCTCGGGGGGGCCCACCGGGGAGCTGTTTTTT. V gene TRBV5-4 combines with J gene TRBJ2-2, with 8 positions matching TRBD2. J gave up 4 bases and V 3 bases, and 2 bases lay outside the gene matches. The CDR3 loop spans 14 amino acids. Germline V gene data show CDR1 as SGHNT and CDR2 as YYREEE (reference sequence).